This TCR beta chain was retrieved from a study of T cell changes during pregnancy in multiple sclerosis. The assay was immunoSEQ multiplex PCR, and TCRdb's table has in-frame clones only and misses some. The repertoire holds around 62,000 clones, with around 91% as singletons. Trimming removed 6 bases at V and 0 bases at J, with 6 bases between. The CDR3 spans 13 residues. The germline gives CDR1 LGHNT, CDR2 FRNRAP. This clone has a single count. The sequence derives from a female donor in good health, enrolled as a control in a pregnancy study. The sequenced sample was peripheral blood, obtained in the second trimester of pregnancy. This sequence joins TRBV12-5 and TRBJ2-1; the D is unclear. In nucleotides, the CDR3 is TGTGCTAGTGGCTATGGCTCCTACAATGAGCAGTTCTTC. It specifies CASGYGSYNEQFF.